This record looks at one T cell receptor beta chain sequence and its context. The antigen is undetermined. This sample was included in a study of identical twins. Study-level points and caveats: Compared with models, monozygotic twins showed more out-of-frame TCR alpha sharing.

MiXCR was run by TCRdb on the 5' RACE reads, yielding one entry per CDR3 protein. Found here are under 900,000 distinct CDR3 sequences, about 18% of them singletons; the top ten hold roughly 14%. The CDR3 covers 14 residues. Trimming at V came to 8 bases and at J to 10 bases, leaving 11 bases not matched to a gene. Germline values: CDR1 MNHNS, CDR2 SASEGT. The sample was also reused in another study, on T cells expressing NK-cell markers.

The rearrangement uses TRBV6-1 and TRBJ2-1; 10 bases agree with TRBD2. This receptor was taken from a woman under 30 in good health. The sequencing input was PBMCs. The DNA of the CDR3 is TGTGCCAGCCGGCGGGCTAGCGGGAGCAGAGAGCAGTTCTTC. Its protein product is CASRRASGSREQFF.